This T cell receptor (beta chain) is from a study of T cell changes during pregnancy in multiple sclerosis. This table comes from immunoSEQ multiplex PCR, and its TCRdb copy is limited to in-frame clones, with some not included. The sample has around 83,000 clones, 90% to 95% seen once; the top ten hold around 0.45%. The V and J ends lost 5 bases and 7 bases respectively, with 26 bases between them. This CDR3 region has 17 residues. Germline loops: CDR1 SEHNR, CDR2 FQNEAQ (reference sequence). This receptor was obtained from a female donor with multiple sclerosis, enrolled in a pregnancy study. The specimen was CD4+ T cells from peripheral blood mononuclear cells, collected in the second trimester of pregnancy. V is TRBV7-9 and J is TRBJ1-2; TRBD1 might be the D (5 bases). The CDR3 protein is CASSPPGPPSGSAGYTF. The CDR3 coding sequence is TGTGCCAGCAGCCCCCCAGGGCCTCCCTCTGGGTCGGCTGGCTACACCTTC.